This T cell receptor beta chain was obtained from a study of OX40 agonist ivuxolimab in advanced cancers. Sequenced by immunoSEQ multiplex PCR; TCRdb stores in-frame clones only, minus some. Of approximately 58,000 clones listed, about four fifths are singletons. Note on this clone: Its antigen is still unknown.

Whole-study findings and limits: Compared with others, partial responders at 0.1-3.0 mg/kg displayed clonal expansion among the lowest. Researchers did not establish what antigens the expanded peripheral T cells target. Relative to CD4+ cells, CD8+ T cells on average had more expanded clones. Some patients who did not respond also had low normalized T-cell clonal expansion.

The germline V gene has CDR1 SGHTA and CDR2 FQGTGA. This CDR3 has 13 residues. Trimming left V 0 bases short and J 6 bases short, with 8 bases between. The sample was CD4+ or CD8+ T cells sorted from blood, taken in a trial of the OX40 agonist ivuxolimab. The J gene is TRBJ2-5, the V gene TRBV7-3; D may be TRBD1 (5 bases). This receptor was identified in an adult with an advanced solid tumor such as melanoma, head and neck, liver or kidney cancer. This CDR3 is CASSLTQGQTQYF. The CDR3, as DNA: TGTGCCAGCAGCTTAACGCAGGGCCAGACCCAGTACTTC.